This T cell receptor beta chain was documented in a study of blood T cell repertoires in COVID-19. The CDR3 is 15 amino acids. Germline V gene data show CDR1 as SEHNR and CDR2 as FQNEAQ (reference sequence). J gave up 4 bases and V 3 bases, and 6 bases lay outside the gene matches. In the original workflow: By means of reference gene primer amplification, nucleated cell counts were estimated. Assay: immunoSEQ multiplex PCR; the TCRdb copy retains only in-frame clones and omits some. V and J calls and clone size are given by that table; D and trimming were obtained from the DNA. The sample consists of about 9,200 clones, less than 90% of them appearing once.

The sample was peripheral blood. The TCR originated in a man in his fifties or sixties with acute or convalescent COVID-19. The genes are TRBV7-9 and TRBJ1-5; TRBD1 agrees at 7 bases. The CDR3 loop is CASSFSQGKNQPQHF. CDR3 DNA sequence: TGTGCCAGCAGCTTTTCACAGGGGAAGAATCAGCCCCAGCATTTT.